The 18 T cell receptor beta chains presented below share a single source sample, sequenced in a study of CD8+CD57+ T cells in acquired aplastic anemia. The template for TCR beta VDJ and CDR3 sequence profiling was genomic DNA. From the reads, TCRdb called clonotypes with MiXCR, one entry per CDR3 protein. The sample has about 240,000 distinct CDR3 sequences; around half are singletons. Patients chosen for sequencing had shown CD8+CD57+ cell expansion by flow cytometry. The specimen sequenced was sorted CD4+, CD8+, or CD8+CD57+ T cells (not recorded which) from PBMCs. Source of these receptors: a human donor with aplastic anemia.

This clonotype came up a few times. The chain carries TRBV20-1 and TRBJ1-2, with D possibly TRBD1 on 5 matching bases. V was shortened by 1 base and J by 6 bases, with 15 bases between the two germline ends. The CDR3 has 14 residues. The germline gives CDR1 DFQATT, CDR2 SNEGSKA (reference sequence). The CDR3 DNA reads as TGCAGTGCTAGAGTCTCCAGCAGGGTCGATGGCTACACCTTC. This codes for CSARVSSRVDGYTF.

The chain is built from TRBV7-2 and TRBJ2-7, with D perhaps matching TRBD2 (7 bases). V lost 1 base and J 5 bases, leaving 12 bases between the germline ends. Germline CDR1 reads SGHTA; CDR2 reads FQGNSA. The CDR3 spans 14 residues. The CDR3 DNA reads TGTGCCAGCAGCTTAGTCGGGGGGCTGCACGAGCAGTACTTC. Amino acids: CASSLVGGLHEQYF. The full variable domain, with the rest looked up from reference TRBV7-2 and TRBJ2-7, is GAGVSQSPSNKVTEKGKDVELRCDPISGHTALYWYRQSLGQGLEFLIYFQGNSAPDKSGLPSDRFSAERTGGSVSTLTIQRTQQEDSAVYLCASSLVGGLHEQYFGPGTRLTVT.

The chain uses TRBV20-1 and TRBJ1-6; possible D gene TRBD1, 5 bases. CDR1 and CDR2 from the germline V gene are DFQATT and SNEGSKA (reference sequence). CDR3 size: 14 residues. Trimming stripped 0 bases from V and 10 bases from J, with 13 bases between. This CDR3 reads CSARDGGVNSPLHF. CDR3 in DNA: TGCAGTGCTAGAGATGGGGGGGTTAACTCACCCCTCCACTTT.

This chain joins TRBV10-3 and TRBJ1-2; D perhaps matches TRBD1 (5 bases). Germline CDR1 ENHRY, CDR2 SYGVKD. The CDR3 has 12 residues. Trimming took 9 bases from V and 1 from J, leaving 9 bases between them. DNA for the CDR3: TGTGCCATAGGGACGGGTAACTATGGCTACACCTTC. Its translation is CAIGTGNYGYTF.

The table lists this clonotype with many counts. CDR3 amino acids: CATSHHRESYNEQFF. The CDR3 DNA sequence: TGTGCCACCAGTCATCACAGGGAATCCTACAATGAGCAGTTCTTC. The chain couples TRBV15 to TRBJ2-1, with D possibly matching TRBD1 (6 bases). Germline V gene data show CDR1 as LNHNV and CDR2 as YYDKDF (reference sequence). CDR3 length: 15 amino acids. With 6 bases removed from V and 1 base from J, the gap between germline ends came to 13 bases. Filled out from reference TRBV15 and TRBJ2-1, the complete variable domain reads DAMVIQNPRYQVTQFGKPVTLSCSQTLNHNVMYWYQQKSSQAPKLLFHYYDKDFNNEADTPDNFQSRRPNTSFCFLDIRSPGLGDTAMYLCATSHHRESYNEQFFGPGTRLTVL.

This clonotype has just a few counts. The CDR3 region has the DNA TGCGCCAGCAGCCAAGTGGCTAACGTGAACTCCTACGAGCAGTACTTC. It specifies CASSQVANVNSYEQYF. This chain uses TRBV4-3 with TRBJ2-7; unclear D gene. CDR3 length: 16 amino acids. Trimming cost V 1 base and J 0 bases, with 13 bases left between them. Per the germline V gene, CDR1 is LGHNA and CDR2 is YSLEER.

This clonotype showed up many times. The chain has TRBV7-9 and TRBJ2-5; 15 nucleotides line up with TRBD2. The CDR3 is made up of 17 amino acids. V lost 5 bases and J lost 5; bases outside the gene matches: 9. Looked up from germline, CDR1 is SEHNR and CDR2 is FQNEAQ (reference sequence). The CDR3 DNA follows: TGTGCCAGCAGCCCACGGACTAGCGGGAGGGCCGGGGAGACCCAGTACTTC. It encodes CASSPRTSGRAGETQYF.

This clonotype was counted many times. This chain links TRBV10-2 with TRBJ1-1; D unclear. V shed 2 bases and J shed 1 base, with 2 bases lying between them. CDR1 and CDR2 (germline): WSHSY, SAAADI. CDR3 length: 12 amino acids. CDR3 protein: CASSERNTEAFF. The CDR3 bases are TGCGCCAGCAGTGAGAGGAACACTGAAGCTTTCTTT.

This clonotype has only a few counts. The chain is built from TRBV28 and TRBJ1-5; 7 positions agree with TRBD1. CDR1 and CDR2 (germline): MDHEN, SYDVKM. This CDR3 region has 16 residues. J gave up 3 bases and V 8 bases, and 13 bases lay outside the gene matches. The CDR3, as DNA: TGTGCCAGCCGACTAGCAGGACAGGAGTTCAATCAGCCCCAGCATTTT. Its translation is CASRLAGQEFNQPQHF.

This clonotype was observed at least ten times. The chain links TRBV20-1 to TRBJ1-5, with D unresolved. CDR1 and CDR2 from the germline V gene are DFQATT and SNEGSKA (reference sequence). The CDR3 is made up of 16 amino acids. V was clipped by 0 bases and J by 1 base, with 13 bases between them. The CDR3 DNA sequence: TGCAGTGCTAGAGATTTCGGGGTTGGGAGCAATCAGCCCCAGCATTTT. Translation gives CSARDFGVGSNQPQHF.

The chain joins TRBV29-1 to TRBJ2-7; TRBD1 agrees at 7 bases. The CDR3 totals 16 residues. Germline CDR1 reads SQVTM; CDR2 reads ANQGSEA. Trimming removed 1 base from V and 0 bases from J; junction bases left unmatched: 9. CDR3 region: CSVEVGGHRGSYEQYF. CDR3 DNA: TGCAGCGTTGAAGTTGGTGGGCACAGGGGCTCCTACGAGCAGTACTTC.

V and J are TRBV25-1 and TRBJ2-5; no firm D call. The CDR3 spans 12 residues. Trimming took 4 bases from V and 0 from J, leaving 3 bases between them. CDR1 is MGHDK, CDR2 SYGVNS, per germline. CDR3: CASSADQETQYF. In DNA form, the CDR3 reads TGTGCCAGCAGTGCAGACCAAGAGACCCAGTACTTC. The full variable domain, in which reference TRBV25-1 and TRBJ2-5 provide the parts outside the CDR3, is EADIYQTPRYLVIGTGKKITLECSQTMGHDKMYWYQQDPGMELHLIHYSYGVNSTEKGDLSSESTVSRIRTEHFPLTLESARPSHTSQYLCASSADQETQYFGPGTRLLVL.

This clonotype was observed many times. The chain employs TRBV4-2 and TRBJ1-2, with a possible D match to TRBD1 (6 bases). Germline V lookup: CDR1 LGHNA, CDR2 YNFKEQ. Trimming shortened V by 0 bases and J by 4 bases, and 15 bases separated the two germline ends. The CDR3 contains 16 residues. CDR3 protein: CASSQERGWTSYGYTF. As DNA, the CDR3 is TGTGCCAGCAGCCAAGAGAGGGGGTGGACCTCCTATGGCTACACCTTC.

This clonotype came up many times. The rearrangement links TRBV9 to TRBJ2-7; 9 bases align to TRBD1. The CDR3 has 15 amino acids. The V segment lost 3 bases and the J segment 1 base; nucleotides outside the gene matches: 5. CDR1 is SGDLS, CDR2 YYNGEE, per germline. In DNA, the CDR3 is TGTGCCAGCAGCGCAGGACAGGGGACATCCTACGAGCAGTACTTC. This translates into CASSAGQGTSYEQYF.

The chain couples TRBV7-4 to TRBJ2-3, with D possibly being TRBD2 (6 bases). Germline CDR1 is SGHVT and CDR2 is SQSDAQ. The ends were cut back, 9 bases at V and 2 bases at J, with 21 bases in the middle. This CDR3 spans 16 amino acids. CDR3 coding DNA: TGTGCCAGTAGCCCTCCGGGAGCGGGCATCACAGATACGCAGTATTTT. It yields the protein CASSPPGAGITDTQYF.

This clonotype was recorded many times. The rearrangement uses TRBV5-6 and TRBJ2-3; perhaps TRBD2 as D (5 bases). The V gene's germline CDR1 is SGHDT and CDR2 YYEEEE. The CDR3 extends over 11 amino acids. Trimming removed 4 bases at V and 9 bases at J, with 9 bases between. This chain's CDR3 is CASSAGPTQYF. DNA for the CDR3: TGTGCCAGCAGCGCGGGTCCGACGCAGTATTTT.

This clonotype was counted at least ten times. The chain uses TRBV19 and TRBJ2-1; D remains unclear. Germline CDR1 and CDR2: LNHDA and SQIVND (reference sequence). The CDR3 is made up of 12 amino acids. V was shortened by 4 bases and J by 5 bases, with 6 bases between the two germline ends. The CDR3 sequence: CASSRAHNEQFF. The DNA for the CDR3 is TGTGCCAGTAGTAGGGCCCACAATGAGCAGTTCTTC.

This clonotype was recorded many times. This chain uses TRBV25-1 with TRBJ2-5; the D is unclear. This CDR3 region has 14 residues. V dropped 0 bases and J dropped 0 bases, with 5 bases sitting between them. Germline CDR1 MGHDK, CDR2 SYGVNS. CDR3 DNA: TGTGCCAGCAGTGAATATCTAGACCAAGAGACCCAGTACTTC. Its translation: CASSEYLDQETQYF.